The 25 T cell receptor beta chains presented below share a single source sample, sequenced in a study of cytomegalovirus exposure and HLA in healthy donors. Measured with immunoSEQ multiplex PCR; TCRdb has only the in-frame clones, and not every one. This repertoire shows 150,000 to 200,000 clones, 85% found once; its top ten account for roughly 15%. Sequencing used PBMCs. Receptors were obtained from a man aged 18 to 30 in good health and CMV-seropositive.

This chain links TRBV6-1 with TRBJ1-3; weak D call: TRBD1 (5 bases). The germline V gene encodes CDR1 MNHNS and CDR2 SASEGT. V was trimmed by 0 bases and J by 5 bases, leaving 8 bases between them. The CDR3 loop spans 14 amino acids. The CDR3 sequence: CASSEAAGRNTIYF. CDR3 DNA: TGTGCCAGCAGTGAAGCGGCAGGGAGAAACACCATATATTTT.

V is TRBV6-5 and J is TRBJ2-7, with 13 bases matching TRBD2. The ends lost 2 bases at V and 2 bases at J; junction bases unmatched: 3. There are 16 residues in the CDR3. CDR1 is MNHEY, CDR2 SVGAGI, per germline. The CDR3 sequence: CASSYAGLAGPYEQYF. The CDR3 coding sequence is TGTGCCAGCAGTTACGCGGGACTAGCGGGACCCTACGAGCAGTACTTC.

This rearrangement joins TRBV9 to TRBJ1-1, with D uncertain. The CDR3 totals 15 residues. CDR1 is SGDLS and CDR2 is YYNGEE in the germline V gene. V was cut by 7 bases and J by 5 bases, with 21 bases left in between. In DNA, the CDR3 is TGTGCCAGCGGACTAGGACCCCAGTCGTGGACTGAAGCTTTCTTT. It encodes CASGLGPQSWTEAFF.

The chain joins TRBV28 to TRBJ1-1; tentatively, D is TRBD1 (6 bases). CDR1 MDHEN and CDR2 SYDVKM come from the germline V gene. The ends were cut back, 10 bases at V and 3 bases at J, with 12 bases in the middle. This CDR3 comprises 12 residues. The CDR3 nucleotides read TGTGCCACCTCCGAGGGGGACACTGAAGCTTTCTTT. Protein sequence: CATSEGDTEAFF. Full variable domain (rest looked up from reference TRBV28 and TRBJ1-1): DVKVTQSSRYLVKRTGEKVFLECVQDMDHENMFWYRQDPGLGLRLIYFSYDVKMKEKGDIPEGYSVSREKKERFSLILESASTNQTSMYLCATSEGDTEAFFGQGTRLTVV.

This chain uses TRBV5-1 with TRBJ2-3; 8 nucleotides align to TRBD2. Germline V CDR1 and CDR2: SGHRS, YFSETQ. V lost 4 bases, J lost 0 bases, and 13 bases stayed unmatched. The CDR3 extends over 18 amino acids. DNA of the CDR3: TGCGCCAGCAGCCCCGGACTGCTGAAGCGGGAGAGCACAGATACGCAGTATTTT. Amino acid sequence: CASSPGLLKRESTDTQYF.

The genes are TRBV9 and TRBJ2-1, with 9 bases lining up with TRBD2. Germline V lookup: CDR1 SGDLS, CDR2 YYNGEE. With 3 bases clipped from V and 8 bases from J, the junction kept 3 bases outside the gene matches. There are 13 residues in the CDR3. The CDR3 spells CASSATSGDEQFF. CDR3 DNA sequence: TGTGCCAGCAGCGCGACTAGCGGCGATGAGCAGTTCTTC.

This rearrangement joins TRBV27 to TRBJ1-6; 7 bases are shared with TRBD1. CDR3 size: 14 residues. In germline, CDR1 is MNHEY, CDR2 SMNVEV (reference sequence). V was pared by 5 bases and J by 8 bases, with 6 bases of the junction left unmatched. The CDR3 nucleotides are TGTGCCAGCAGTCTGACAGGGAGACATTCACCCCTCCACTTT. Residues: CASSLTGRHSPLHF.

V is TRBV28 and J is TRBJ2-1; the D gene is possibly TRBD2 (6 bases). Looked up from germline, CDR1 is MDHEN and CDR2 is SYDVKM. This CDR3 region has 12 residues. V was cut by 5 bases and J by 8 bases, with 10 bases left in between. The CDR3 DNA reads TGTGCCAGCAGTAAGACTAGGGATGAGCAGTTCTTC. It yields the protein CASSKTRDEQFF.

The chain carries TRBV7-6 and TRBJ1-6; D gene ambiguous. This CDR3 contains 12 residues. V lost 2 bases to trimming and J lost 7 bases, with 3 bases between them. Germline V gene data show CDR1 as SGHVS and CDR2 as FNYEAQ. The CDR3 sequence: CASSLPNSPLHF. The CDR3 nucleotides are TGTGCCAGCAGCTTACCGAATTCACCCCTCCACTTT.

The V gene is TRBV4-1, the J gene TRBJ1-1; no reliable D call. The CDR3 is 14 amino acids. V shed 0 bases and J shed 1 base, with 6 bases lying between them. Germline lookup yields CDR1 MGHRA and CDR2 YSYEKL. The CDR3 reads CASSQEDKNTEAFF. DNA for the CDR3: TGCGCCAGCAGCCAAGAAGACAAGAACACTGAAGCTTTCTTT.

The chain recombines TRBV6-5 with TRBJ2-2; 9 bases agree with TRBD1. V shed 7 bases and J 7 bases; nucleotides not matched to a gene: 10. Germline V gene lookup returns CDR1 MNHEY and CDR2 SVGAGI. The CDR3 is 15 residues long. CDR3 protein: CASKQQGAQGGELFF. The CDR3 nucleotides are TGTGCCAGCAAGCAACAGGGGGCGCAAGGCGGGGAGCTGTTTTTT.

The genes are TRBV9 and TRBJ1-1; D may be TRBD1 (5 bases). Trimming took off 0 bases at V and 3 bases at J, with 12 bases between the two ends. The CDR3 loop spans 15 amino acids. The V gene's germline CDR1 is SGDLS and CDR2 YYNGEE. The CDR3 loop is CASSVGNGGDTEAFF. Written as DNA, the CDR3 is TGTGCCAGCAGCGTAGGGAATGGGGGGGACACTGAAGCTTTCTTT. Supplemented by reference TRBV9 and TRBJ1-1, the full variable domain reads DSGVTQTPKHLITATGQRVTLRCSPRSGDLSVYWYQQSLDQGLQFLIQYYNGEERAKGNILERFSAQQFPDLHSELNLSSLELGDSALYFCASSVGNGGDTEAFFGQGTRLTVV.

This rearrangement joins TRBV27 to TRBJ2-1; perhaps TRBD1 as D (6 bases). Trimming cost V 8 bases and J 6 bases, with 11 bases left between them. This CDR3 region has 12 residues. The germline V gene encodes CDR1 MNHEY and CDR2 SMNVEV (reference sequence). CDR3 in DNA: TGTGCCAGCGGATTACAGGGCAATGAGCAGTTCTTC. This encodes CASGLQGNEQFF.

This rearrangement joins TRBV19 to TRBJ2-1; possibly TRBD1 for D (6 bases). There are 15 residues in the CDR3. The V end lost 1 base, the J end lost 7 bases, and 14 bases lay between the germline ends. Germline CDR1 and CDR2: LNHDA and SQIVND (reference sequence). CDR3: CASSIGAGQPNEQFF. The CDR3 region has the DNA TGTGCCAGTAGTATAGGCGCAGGACAGCCGAATGAGCAGTTCTTC.

The rearrangement uses TRBV29-1 and TRBJ2-2; 11 bases map to TRBD2. Germline assignment: CDR1 SQVTM and CDR2 ANQGSEA. The CDR3 totals 16 residues. Trimming cost V 2 bases and J 3 bases; bases outside gene matches: 5. DNA of the CDR3: TGCAGCGTTGAACGTTTTAGCGGGAGGGACACCGGGGAGCTGTTTTTT. Residues: CSVERFSGRDTGELFF.

The rearrangement uses TRBV27 and TRBJ2-3; 10 nucleotides align to TRBD2. The ends lost 6 bases at V and 2 bases at J; junction bases unmatched: 5. Germline V gives CDR1 MNHEY, CDR2 SMNVEV (reference sequence). The CDR3 covers 15 residues. CDR3 nucleotides: TGTGCCAGCAGAGGACTAGCGGCCAACACAGATACGCAGTATTTT. Translation: CASRGLAANTDTQYF.

J is TRBJ1-5 and V is TRBV7-9; the D is unclear. V lost 5 bases and J lost 5, with 10 bases in between. The CDR3 sequence is 13 residues long. Germline V gene sequence: CDR1 SEHNR, CDR2 FQNEAQ (reference sequence). CDR3 residues: CASSLSQDQPQHF. The CDR3 DNA reads TGTGCCAGCAGCCTTTCACAAGATCAGCCCCAGCATTTT.

Concerning this clone itself: A read error may produce the germline difference seen at one junction end. The V gene is TRBV7-7, the J gene TRBJ2-3; unclear D gene. Germline CDR1 and CDR2: SSHAT and FNYEAQ (reference sequence). The CDR3 is 14 residues long. CDR3: CASSLAGSTDTQYF. The DNA for the CDR3 is TGTGCTAGCAGCTTAGCCGGTAGCACAGATACGCAGTATTTT.

The V call is TRBV5-4, the J call TRBJ2-7, with 7 bases that match TRBD1. CDR3 length: 13 residues. The germline gives CDR1 SGHNT, CDR2 YYREEE (reference sequence). V was clipped by 2 bases and J by 3 bases; unmatched bases: 2. The CDR3 DNA reads TGTGCCAGCAGCTTAAGACAGGGCTACGAGCAGTACTTC. It specifies CASSLRQGYEQYF. The complete variable domain, with remaining parts taken from reference TRBV5-4 and TRBJ2-7, reads ETGVTQSPTHLIKTRGQQVTLRCSSQSGHNTVSWYQQALGQGPQFIFQYYREEENGRGNFPPRFSGLQFPNYSSELNVNALELDDSALYLCASSLRQGYEQYFGPGTRLTVT.

This rearrangement joins TRBV5-1 to TRBJ1-2, with 7 bases identical to TRBD1. CDR1 SGHRS and CDR2 YFSETQ come from the germline V gene. V trimming: 4 bases; J trimming: 3 bases; junction bases outside the gene matches: 9. The CDR3 runs to 15 residues. CDR3 in amino acids: CASSQGGNQDYGYTF. The CDR3 bases are TGCGCCAGCAGCCAAGGGGGCAACCAGGACTATGGCTACACCTTC.

The chain couples TRBV27 to TRBJ2-7, with a weak D call TRBD2 (5 bases). Trimming took 1 base from V and 5 from J, leaving 6 bases between them. Looked up from germline, CDR1 is MNHEY and CDR2 is SMNVEV (reference sequence). This CDR3 contains 12 residues. The CDR3 DNA reads TGTGCCAGCAGTTTATTGGGAGACGAGCAGTACTTC. Translated, it gives CASSLLGDEQYF.

J is TRBJ2-7 and V is TRBV28; 8 bases agree with TRBD1. There are 15 residues in the CDR3. Germline V lookup: CDR1 MDHEN, CDR2 SYDVKM. Trimming took 7 bases from V and 0 from J; bases not matched to a gene: 8. CDR3 DNA: TGTGCCAGCACCGGCTTAGGACAGGGCTCCTACGAGCAGTACTTC. Its translation is CASTGLGQGSYEQYF.

The chain recombines TRBV6-1 with TRBJ1-1; D gene ambiguous. Trimming removed 3 bases at V and 3 bases at J, with 8 bases between. The CDR3 sequence is 13 residues long. Germline V gene lookup returns CDR1 MNHNS and CDR2 SASEGT. CDR3 sequence: CASSEEGYTEAFF. For the CDR3, the DNA is TGTGCCAGCAGTGAGGAGGGATACACTGAAGCTTTCTTT.

The rearrangement uses TRBV6-5 and TRBJ2-7, with D perhaps TRBD1 (6 bases). The CDR3 is made up of 15 amino acids. The V and J ends lost 6 bases and 0 bases respectively, with 15 bases between them. In germline, CDR1 is MNHEY, CDR2 SVGAGI. The CDR3 DNA sequence: TGTGCCAGCAGGGGGGCGACGGATAGCTCCTACGAGCAGTACTTC. Translated, it gives CASRGATDSSYEQYF.

The V call is TRBV28, the J call TRBJ2-1; weak D call: TRBD2 (5 bases). The CDR3 sequence is 15 residues long. Trimming removed 4 bases from V and 4 bases from J, with 14 bases in between. Germline values: CDR1 MDHEN, CDR2 SYDVKM. The CDR3 protein is CASSSQWRRYNEQFF. DNA for the CDR3: TGTGCCAGCAGTTCCCAATGGCGGAGGTACAATGAGCAGTTCTTC.